Listed below are T cell receptor beta chains from one sample, sequenced in a study of response to subunit inactivated influenza vaccine. TCRdb processed the RT-PCR reads anew with MiXCR; each CDR3 protein has one entry. The sample records about 150,000 distinct CDR3 sequences, roughly 10% being singletons. The source material was CD8+ T cells sorted from PBMCs, sampled less than 30 months after vaccination. These receptors were collected from a man aged 45 to 70 who received an inactivated influenza vaccine. The CDR3 runs from the conserved cysteine through the conserved F or W. Each record gives: clone size, J gene, D gene, V gene, CDR3 protein, CDR3 DNA. The D gene is left open where the match is weak. Only some rows state a clone size, as once, few, many or a class for expanded clones.

NA,TRBJ2-7,NA,TRBV14,CASSQGYLSEQYF,TGTGCCAGCAGCCAGGGGTATCTATCTGAGCAGTACTTC
NA,TRBJ2-7,NA,TRBV4-1,CASSQVIQGLAYEQYF,TGCGCCAGCAGCCAAGTAATACAGGGTCTGGCCTACGAGCAGTACTTC
NA,TRBJ2-1,NA,TRBV25-1,CASRPGWVDEQFF,TGTGCCAGCCGCCCCGGCTGGGTGGATGAGCAGTTCTTC
NA,TRBJ1-1,NA,TRBV12-3/TRBV12-4,CASSSGSYTEAFF,TGTGCCAGCAGTTCGGGCAGTTACACTGAAGCTTTCTTT
NA,TRBJ2-7,NA,TRBV9,CASSVGTTRWLYEQYF,TGTGCCAGCAGCGTAGGGACGACTAGGTGGCTCTACGAGCAGTACTTC
few,TRBJ1-2,NA,TRBV6-1,CASRGRWAGQQGGYTF,TGTGCCAGCAGGGGAAGGTGGGCCGGACAGCAGGGTGGCTACACCTTC
NA,TRBJ1-5,TRBD1,TRBV6-4,CASSAGQGSQFQHF,TGTGCCAGCAGTGCGGGACAGGGTTCCCAGTTCCAGCATTTT
NA,TRBJ2-7,NA,TRBV12-3/TRBV12-4,CASSSSFSYEQYF,TGTGCCAGCAGTTCCTCCTTCTCCTACGAGCAGTACTTC
few,TRBJ2-7,TRBD1,TRBV25-1,CASSEYRDRGSSYEQYF,TGTGCCAGCAGTGAATATAGGGACAGGGGGAGCTCCTACGAGCAGTACTTC
few,TRBJ2-3,NA,TRBV20-1,CSANPRLVFRDTQYF,TGCAGTGCAAATCCACGACTAGTCTTCAGAGATACGCAGTATTTT
many,TRBJ2-2,NA,TRBV7-8,CASSSYTGELFF,TGTGCCAGCAGCTCGTACACCGGGGAGCTGTTTTTT
few,TRBJ2-7,NA,TRBV14,CASSQRTSTYEQYF,TGTGCCAGCAGCCAAAGGACTTCAACCTACGAGCAGTACTTC
NA,TRBJ2-5,NA,TRBV6-5,CASSYFPLNPGTQETQYF,TGTGCCAGCAGTTACTTTCCGCTTAATCCAGGGACCCAAGAGACCCAGTACTTC
NA,TRBJ2-1,NA,TRBV20-1,CSARDRGRANEQFF,TGCAGTGCTAGAGATCGTGGCAGGGCCAATGAGCAGTTCTTC
many,TRBJ2-5,NA,TRBV10-3,CAIGGDRTETQYF,TGTGCCATCGGGGGAGATCGAACGGAGACCCAGTACTTC